Here is one T cell receptor (beta chain) with its context. This record belongs to a study of blood T cell repertoires in COVID-19. Study at large: The United States, Italy and Spain supplied acute and convalescent COVID-19 samples. In each case, the material was cDNA or gDNA derived from T cells, B-cell-depleted T cells, or PBMCs.

In germline, CDR1 is SGHAT, CDR2 FQNNGV. The CDR3 has 13 amino acids. V lost 0 bases and J lost 13; bases outside the gene matches: 5. In the original processing: Estimates of nucleated cell counts were drawn from the amplification of reference gene primers. Clones were sequenced by immunoSEQ multiplex PCR, and TCRdb holds only the in-frame ones, with some missing. V, J and clone size are taken as reported in that table, and D and trimming were inferred from the DNA itself. The sample consists of about 50,000 clones, 85% to 90% of them appearing once. This chain links TRBV11-2 with TRBJ1-4; 7 bases match TRBD1. Specimen: peripheral blood. This receptor was taken from a human donor in a cohort sampled during active COVID-19. The CDR3 loop reads CASSLDPGQILFF. CDR3 DNA: TGTGCCAGCAGCTTAGATCCGGGACAGATACTGTTTTTT.